This T cell receptor beta chain was captured in a study of regulatory T cells in long-lasting Graves disease. Study-level findings and limits: Examination was confined to peripheral blood, excluding thyroid tissue. Limited sample numbers may have lowered accuracy. Newly diagnosed disease favored TRBV20-1 and TRBJ2-1 over persistent disease.

Assembly of TCR beta libraries relied on iRepertoire HTBI primers together with Arm-PCR of CDR3 regions. TCRdb re-called the multiplex PCR reads with MiXCR, one entry per CDR3 protein. The data hold a few hundred thousand distinct CDR3 sequences, with roughly 10% observed a single time. Details on this clonotype: Its antigen is not identified.

The time point was: newly diagnosed GD, antithyroid drugs for less than 3 months. Generation of the TCR library employed RNA extracted from PBMCs. This CDR3 has 16 residues. Germline assignment: CDR1 SGHTA and CDR2 FQGNSA. The V and J ends lost 2 bases and 4 bases respectively, with 15 bases between them. The same sample was also used in a study of T cells in Graves' hyperthyroidism and ophthalmopathy.

The sequence was collected from a woman between 18 and 29 years old with Graves disease. The source material was peripheral blood mononuclear cells (PBMCs), sampled at new diagnosis, from a patient treated with antithyroid drugs. V is TRBV7-2 and J is TRBJ2-1, with D possibly being TRBD2 (7 bases). The CDR3 nucleotides read TGTGCCAGCAGCTTAATCTGGGGGGGGCAATACAATGAGCAGTTCTTC. Its protein is CASSLIWGGQYNEQFF.